These T cell receptor beta chains were read from a single sample in a study of preoperative IRX-2 immunotherapy in early breast cancer. The table came from immunoSEQ multiplex PCR; TCRdb's copy has only in-frame clones and leaves some out. The sample carries more than 20,000 clones, roughly 80% recorded once. Sequencing used lymph node tissue, obtained before IRX-2 immunotherapy. The receptors stem from a human donor with breast cancer. Both conserved end residues are part of each CDR3. The order of the fields is CDR3 protein, CDR3 DNA, J gene, clone size, V gene, D gene. The D gene is left open where the match is weak. Part of the rows lack a size; the others show once, few, many or a class for expanded clones.

CDR3: CASSITRGIGELFF; DNA: TGTGCCAGTAGTATTACGAGGGGGATCGGGGAGCTGTTTTTT; J: TRBJ2-2; size: few; V: TRBV19; D: .
CDR3: CASSYRQGASYGYTF; DNA: TGTGCCAGCAGTTATCGACAGGGGGCGAGCTATGGCTACACCTTC; J: TRBJ1-2; size: .; V: TRBV6-8; D: TRBD1
CDR3: CASSPGLNTEAFF; DNA: TGTGCCAGCTCACCAGGGTTGAACACTGAAGCTTTCTTT; J: TRBJ1-1; size: .; V: TRBV18; D: .
CDR3: CASSQARGPTGELFF; DNA: TGCGCCAGCAGCCAAGCCCGGGGCCCGACCGGGGAGCTGTTTTTT; J: TRBJ2-2; size: once; V: TRBV23-1; D: .
CDR3: CATTTPSSGNTIYF; DNA: TGTGCCACGACGACACCTAGCTCTGGAAACACCATATATTTT; J: TRBJ1-3; size: .; V: TRBV19; D: .
CDR3: CASLAGTNFKGYTF; DNA: TGTGCCAGTTTAGCCGGGACGAACTTTAAAGGCTACACCTTC; J: TRBJ1-2; size: .; V: TRBV6-8; D: .
CDR3: CASSTSQGGTQPQHF; DNA: TGTGCCAGCAGTACCTCCCAAGGGGGGACTCAGCCCCAGCATTTT; J: TRBJ1-5; size: .; V: TRBV6-8; D: .
CDR3: CASSKGLVIGAQETQYF; DNA: TGCGCCAGCAGCAAGGGACTAGTAATTGGGGCGCAAGAGACCCAGTACTTC; J: TRBJ2-5; size: once; V: TRBV5-1; D: TRBD2
CDR3: CASRPPGSWEQYF; DNA: TGCGCAAGTCGCCCACCGGGAAGTTGGGAGCAGTACTTC; J: TRBJ2-7; size: once; V: TRBV23-1; D: .
CDR3: CASRPSPGDRGYTF; DNA: TGTGCCAGCAGGCCCTCCCCAGGGGACAGGGGCTACACCTTC; J: TRBJ1-2; size: few; V: TRBV6-8; D: TRBD1
CDR3: CASSFARGWTYNEQFF; DNA: TGCGCCAGCAGCTTTGCCAGGGGGTGGACCTACAATGAGCAGTTCTTC; J: TRBJ2-1; size: .; V: TRBV5-1; D: TRBD1
CDR3: CASSRQLREQYF; DNA: TGTGCCAGCAGTAGACAGCTGCGGGAGCAGTACTTC; J: TRBJ2-7; size: .; V: TRBV6-8; D: .
CDR3: CAISESDGGTDTQYF; DNA: TGTGCCATCAGTGAGTCGGATGGAGGGACAGATACGCAGTATTTT; J: TRBJ2-3; size: .; V: TRBV10-3; D: .
CDR3: CASSSPDYEQYF; DNA: TGTGCCAGCAGTTCTCCCGACTACGAGCAGTACTTC; J: TRBJ2-7; size: .; V: TRBV6-8; D: .
CDR3: CASSIGTVNSPLHF; DNA: TGTGCCAGTAGTATTGGGACAGTAAATTCACCCCTCCACTTT; J: TRBJ1-6; size: .; V: TRBV19; D: TRBD1
CDR3: CASSGDIFNAEAFF; DNA: TGTGCCAGCAGTGGAGACATATTCAATGCTGAAGCTTTCTTT; J: TRBJ1-1; size: few; V: TRBV25-1; D: .
CDR3: CASSPSGRRNTEAFF; DNA: TGTGCCAGCAGTCCCTCGGGCAGACGGAACACTGAAGCTTTCTTT; J: TRBJ1-1; size: .; V: TRBV28; D: .
CDR3: CASTANLAKNIQYF; DNA: TGTGCCAGCACAGCTAATTTAGCCAAAAACATTCAGTACTTC; J: TRBJ2-4; size: .; V: TRBV6-8; D: .
CDR3: CASGRTRGEQYF; DNA: TGTGCCTCCGGACGGACGAGGGGCGAGCAGTACTTC; J: TRBJ2-7; size: .; V: TRBV30; D: .
CDR3: CASNKGADTEAFF; DNA: TGTGCCAGCAATAAGGGGGCGGACACTGAAGCTTTCTTT; J: TRBJ1-1; size: once; V: TRBV12-5; D: TRBD1
CDR3: CASSFAQNQPQHF; DNA: TGTGCCAGTAGTTTCGCGCAGAATCAGCCCCAGCATTTT; J: TRBJ1-5; size: .; V: TRBV19; D: .
CDR3: CASRQLRGGLTDTQYF; DNA: TGTGCCAGCAGACAACTCAGGGGGGGTTTGACAGATACGCAGTATTTT; J: TRBJ2-3; size: .; V: TRBV6-8; D: .
CDR3: CASSIRGGQNYEQYF; DNA: TGTGCCAGTAGTATTAGGGGGGGACAGAACTACGAGCAGTACTTC; J: TRBJ2-7; size: .; V: TRBV19; D: .
CDR3: CASSVRDKYGYTF; DNA: TGTGCCAGTAGTGTCCGGGACAAATATGGCTACACCTTC; J: TRBJ1-2; size: .; V: TRBV19; D: .
CDR3: CASINRSGRTEAFF; DNA: TGTGCCAGCATTAACAGGTCTGGGCGGACTGAAGCTTTCTTT; J: TRBJ1-1; size: .; V: TRBV6-8; D: .
CDR3: CASSFSREGEQYF; DNA: TGTGCCAGCAGCTTCTCGAGGGAGGGCGAGCAGTACTTC; J: TRBJ2-7; size: .; V: TRBV7-1; D: TRBD2
CDR3: CASSFSGRMNTEAFF; DNA: TGTGCCAGCAGCTTCTCCGGACGGATGAACACTGAAGCTTTCTTT; J: TRBJ1-1; size: .; V: TRBV11-3; D: .
CDR3: CASRQGLSNQPQHF; DNA: TGCGCCAGCCGACAGGGATTGAGCAATCAGCCCCAGCATTTT; J: TRBJ1-5; size: .; V: TRBV10-2; D: TRBD1
CDR3: CASSLDPGASPDTQYF; DNA: TGCGCCAGCAGCTTGGACCCCGGGGCGAGTCCAGATACGCAGTATTTT; J: TRBJ2-3; size: once; V: TRBV5-1; D: .
CDR3: CASTPAGTGRVGTGELFF; DNA: TGTGCCAGCACCCCTGCCGGGACAGGGCGTGTGGGCACCGGGGAGCTGTTTTTT; J: TRBJ2-2; size: .; V: TRBV12-5; D: TRBD1
CDR3: CAWKRGEGPDYGYTF; DNA: TGTGCCTGGAAACGGGGGGAGGGGCCCGACTATGGCTACACCTTC; J: TRBJ1-2; size: .; V: TRBV30; D: .
CDR3: CASSLTRSGYEQYF; DNA: TGTGCCAGCAGTTTAACGAGGTCGGGTTACGAGCAGTACTTC; J: TRBJ2-7; size: .; V: TRBV6-8; D: .
CDR3: CASSESSRDEAFF; DNA: TGTGCCAGCAGCGAGAGTAGCAGGGATGAAGCTTTCTTT; J: TRBJ1-1; size: .; V: TRBV7-1; D: .
CDR3: CASGTKTGTGELFF; DNA: TGTGCCAGCGGAACCAAGACAGGAACCGGGGAGCTGTTTTTT; J: TRBJ2-2; size: .; V: TRBV7-1; D: .
CDR3: CASSLGLIYSNQPQHF; DNA: TGTGCCAGCAGTTTGGGACTCATCTATAGCAATCAGCCCCAGCATTTT; J: TRBJ1-5; size: .; V: TRBV6-8; D: .
CDR3: CAISESAGEEKLFF; DNA: TGTGCCATCAGTGAGTCAGCAGGGGAGGAAAAACTGTTTTTT; J: TRBJ1-4; size: few; V: TRBV10-3; D: .
CDR3: CASSLDGGYSYGYTF; DNA: TGTGCCAGCAGCTTAGATGGGGGTTATAGCTATGGCTACACCTTC; J: TRBJ1-2; size: .; V: TRBV11-3; D: .